This T cell receptor beta chain appears in the sequencing data of a study of blood T cell repertoires in COVID-19. With V trimmed by 5 bases and J by 0 bases, 15 bases remained unmatched. Germline CDR1 is MNHEY and CDR2 is SMNVEV (reference sequence). The CDR3 has 18 amino acids. Authors' methods: Researchers report that nucleated cell counts were estimated from reference gene primer amplification. Using immunoSEQ multiplex PCR, the repertoire was profiled, and TCRdb retains in-frame clones only, with some absent. That table supplies the V and J calls and clone size; D and trimming were determined from the DNA. The sample includes roughly 110,000 clones, roughly 85% of them seen just once.

This chain joins TRBV27 and TRBJ2-7, with 8 positions matching TRBD2. The TCR sequence derives from a human donor in a cohort sampled during active COVID-19. Sequencing was carried out using peripheral blood. CDR3 sequence reads: CASSPSGSGGFFSYEQYF. The DNA for the CDR3 is TGTGCCAGCAGTCCGTCGGGGAGCGGGGGCTTCTTCTCCTACGAGCAGTACTTC.